This T cell receptor (beta chain) was retrieved from a study of a mutant IDH1 vaccine in newly diagnosed glioma. In the study overall: Weeks 1, 3, 5, 7, 11, 15, 19 and 23 were when patients received their eight vaccinations.

Described time point: week 5, during vaccination. Vaccine doses each comprised 300 ug of mutant IDH1 20-mer peptide, with topical imiquimod. Assay: immunoSEQ multiplex PCR; the TCRdb copy retains only in-frame clones and omits some. The table has around 58,000 clones, 80% to 85% seen once; the top ten hold approximately 3.1%. In regard to this clone: Its antigen is not identified.

This CDR3 has 15 residues. In germline, CDR1 is MNHNY, CDR2 SVGAGI (reference sequence). Trimming left V 2 bases short and J 7 bases short, with 17 bases between. The chain recombines TRBV6-6 with TRBJ1-1; unclear D gene. Source: PBMCs, taken from a glioma patient whose treatment included an IDH1 peptide vaccine. This TCR came from a man aged 25 to 40 with glioma. The CDR3 sequence is CASSYRVTASNEAFF. CDR3 bases: TGTGCCAGCAGTTACCGGGTAACAGCGTCGAATGAAGCTTTCTTT.